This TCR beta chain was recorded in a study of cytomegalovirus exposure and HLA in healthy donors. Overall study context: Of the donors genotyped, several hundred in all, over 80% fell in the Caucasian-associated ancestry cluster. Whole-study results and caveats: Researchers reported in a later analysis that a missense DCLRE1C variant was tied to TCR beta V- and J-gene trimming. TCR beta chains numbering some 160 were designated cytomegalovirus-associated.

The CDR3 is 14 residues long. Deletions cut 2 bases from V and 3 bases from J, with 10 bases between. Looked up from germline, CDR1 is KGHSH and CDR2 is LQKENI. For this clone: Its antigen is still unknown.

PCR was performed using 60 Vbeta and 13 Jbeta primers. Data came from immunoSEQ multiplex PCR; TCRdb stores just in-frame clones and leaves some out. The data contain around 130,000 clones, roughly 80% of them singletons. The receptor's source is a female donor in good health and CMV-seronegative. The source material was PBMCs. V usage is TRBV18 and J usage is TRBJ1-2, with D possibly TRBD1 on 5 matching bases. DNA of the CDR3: TGTGCCAGCTCACCAGGGGCGCAGGACTATGGCTACACCTTC. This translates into CASSPGAQDYGYTF.